One sample yielded the 9 T cell receptor beta chains listed below, sequenced in a study of CD4 T cells in relation to SARS-CoV-2 and coronaviruses. These receptors have no known antigen. Using immunoSEQ multiplex PCR, the repertoire was profiled, and TCRdb retains in-frame clones only, with some absent. The sample shows roughly 30,000 clones, more than 75% of them seen only once. Before the COVID-19 pandemic, during about 2010-2018, CD4+ T cells were taken from unexposed donors. After more than eight days of culture, CD4+ T cells were isolated. Sequenced material: CD4+ T cells from PBMCs, cultured in vitro. The receptors shown here come from a human donor in good health.

V is TRBV7-2 and J is TRBJ1-6; 12 bases map to TRBD1. Germline V gene data show CDR1 as SGHTA and CDR2 as FQGNSA. The CDR3 is 17 residues long. The ends lost 3 bases at V and 6 bases at J; junction bases unmatched: 6. CDR3 bases: TGTGCCAGCAGCTTCTCGTCGGGACAGGGGGCTAATTCACCCCTCCACTTT. Translated, it gives CASSFSSGQGANSPLHF.

This clone was recorded only once. The chain carries TRBV20-1 and TRBJ2-1; 8 nucleotides agree with TRBD1. Germline-derived CDR1 and CDR2 are DFQATT and SNEGSKA (reference sequence). The junction had 6 bases not matched to a gene; V was cut back by 3 bases and J by 5 bases. This CDR3 has 14 residues. As DNA, the CDR3 is TGCAGTGCTAGTGCGGGACAGGCACACAATGAGCAGTTCTTC. Amino acid sequence: CSASAGQAHNEQFF.

This clone is a singleton in its sample. The chain joins TRBV25-1 to TRBJ1-5, with D tentatively TRBD1 (5 bases). Trimming took 5 bases from V and 2 from J, leaving 7 bases between them. The CDR3 totals 13 residues. Germline loops: CDR1 MGHDK, CDR2 SYGVNS. CDR3 loop: CASSQGGNQPQHF. CDR3 sequence (DNA): TGTGCCAGCAGTCAGGGAGGCAATCAGCCCCAGCATTTT.

The chain couples TRBV6-5 to TRBJ2-3; TRBD2 aligns across 7 bases. The germline V gene encodes CDR1 MNHEY and CDR2 SVGAGI. J gave up 3 bases and V 7 bases, and 4 bases lay outside the gene matches. This CDR3 spans 13 amino acids. CDR3: CASMREGTDTQYF. As DNA, the CDR3 is TGTGCCAGCATGAGGGAGGGGACAGATACGCAGTATTTT.

The V gene is TRBV4-3, the J gene TRBJ2-5; tentative D call: TRBD2 (5 bases). The V gene's germline CDR1 is LGHNA and CDR2 YSLEER. V dropped 1 base and J dropped 7 bases, with 10 bases sitting between them. The CDR3 totals 13 residues. The CDR3 DNA reads as TGCGCCAGCAGCCAAGGCCCCCGGGGGACCCAGTACTTC. It codes for CASSQGPRGTQYF.

This rearrangement joins TRBV6-1 to TRBJ1-2; 7 positions match TRBD1. Germline values: CDR1 MNHNS, CDR2 SASEGT. The CDR3 has 12 residues. V lost 2 bases to trimming and J lost 14 bases; unmatched junction nucleotides: 8. CDR3 nucleotide sequence: TGTGCCAGCAGTGAACGGACAGGTTTAATGACCTTC. Its protein is CASSERTGLMTF.

The rearrangement uses TRBV7-7 and TRBJ2-5, with 10 bases matching TRBD2. Unmatched junction bases numbered 3, after V lost 5 bases and J lost 6 bases. The length of the CDR3 is 13 residues. Germline values: CDR1 SSHAT, CDR2 FNYEAQ (reference sequence). The CDR3 DNA reads TGTGCCAGCAGCCCTAGCGGGGGCAAGACCCAGTACTTC. It translates to CASSPSGGKTQYF. The entire variable domain, with the rest obtained from reference TRBV7-7 and TRBJ2-5, is as follows: GAGVSQSPRYKVTKRGQDVTLRCDPISSHATLYWYQQALGQGPEFLTYFNYEAQPDKSGLPSDRFSAERPEGSISTLTIQRTEQRDSAMYRCASSPSGGKTQYFGPGTRLLVL.

The chain is built from TRBV7-2 and TRBJ1-1, with D possibly TRBD1 on 5 matching bases. V was cut by 5 bases and J by 10 bases, with 17 bases left in between. The CDR3 consists of 13 residues. Germline CDR1 reads SGHTA; CDR2 reads FQGNSA. The CDR3, as DNA: TGTGCCAGCAGCCCTTCTTTCAGGGCTCGAGCTTTCTTT. Translating it yields CASSPSFRARAFF.

This clone appeared a few times. V is TRBV5-6 and J is TRBJ1-5, with D hard to call. The ends were cut back, 0 bases at V and 2 bases at J, with 15 bases in the middle. Germline V gene sequence: CDR1 SGHDT, CDR2 YYEEEE. CDR3 length equals 17 residues. CDR3 sequence reads: CASSLGRLRAGNQPQHF. The DNA for the CDR3 is TGTGCCAGCAGCTTGGGGAGACTTCGTGCGGGCAATCAGCCCCAGCATTTT.